This entry describes one T cell receptor (beta chain). Trimming at V came to 4 bases and at J to 5 bases, leaving 3 bases not matched to a gene. Germline-derived CDR1 and CDR2 are SGHKS and YYEKEE (reference sequence). This CDR3 comprises 14 residues. Here immunoSEQ multiplex PCR was the method, and the copy in TCRdb shows in-frame clones only, minus some. The table has approximately 140,000 clones, around nine tenths seen once. The data originate from a study of blood T cell repertoires in COVID-19. Whole-study context: Researchers got acute and convalescent COVID-19 samples from the United States, Italy and Spain. The analysed material was cDNA or gDNA that came from T cells, B-cell-depleted T cells, or PBMCs.

This rearrangement joins TRBV5-5 to TRBJ2-5; 12 positions match TRBD1. The sequence was collected from a woman aged 55-70 years with acute or convalescent COVID-19. Source material: peripheral blood. CDR3 bases: TGTGCCAGCAGCGGGACAGGGGGCAGGGAGACCCAGTACTTC. Translated, it gives CASSGTGGRETQYF.